A single sample is the source of the 13 T cell receptor beta chains below, sequenced in a study of T cell responses to AZD1222 COVID-19 vaccine. Clones were sequenced by immunoSEQ multiplex PCR, and TCRdb holds only the in-frame ones, with some missing. The data contain more than 100,000 clones, 80% to 95% of them singletons. The sample in question was peripheral blood, obtained on day 0 of AZD1222 vaccination. The receptors originated from an adult in good health.

The chain has TRBV7-9 and TRBJ2-1; 16 bases are shared with TRBD2. This CDR3 has 19 residues. The germline V gene encodes CDR1 SEHNR and CDR2 FQNEAQ (reference sequence). V lost 3 bases and J lost 8; bases outside the gene matches: 13. CDR3 loop: CASSFTGLAGGPVGYEQFF. The CDR3 coding sequence is TGTGCCAGCAGCTTCACGGGACTAGCGGGAGGGCCAGTGGGGTATGAGCAGTTCTTC.

The rearrangement joins TRBV3-1 (or the pseudogene TRBV3-2) to TRBJ2-1, with D perhaps being TRBD1 or TRBD2 (5 bases each). The CDR3 contains 14 residues. The V gene's germline CDR1 is LGHDT and CDR2 YNNKEL (reference sequence). The germline V and J ends were trimmed by 4 bases and 8 bases, with 15 bases remaining between them. DNA for the CDR3: TGTGCCAGCAGCCCGGAGGTAGGGACCGATGAGCAGTTCTTC. The encoded protein is CASSPEVGTDEQFF.

The chain links TRBV21-1 to TRBJ1-5. TRBV21-1 is annotated as a pseudogene. CDR3 length: 18 amino acids. CDR3 bases: TGTGCCAGCAGCAAGGACGGGCCTGGAGGGGATAGCAATCAGCCCCAGCATTTT. Translated: CASSKDGPGGDSNQPQHF.

This rearrangement joins TRBV7-2 to TRBJ2-1; 9 bases are a match to TRBD2. The CDR3 runs 16 residues. Germline V lookup: CDR1 SGHTA, CDR2 FQGNSA. V dropped 0 bases and J dropped 9; count of bases not matched to a gene: 9. CDR3 nucleotides: TGTGCCAGCAGCTTAGCCGTAGCGGGGGTTAAGGGTGAGCAGTTCTTC. Protein: CASSLAVAGVKGEQFF.

The chain couples TRBV6-5 to TRBJ1-2; D is unclear. Trimming stripped 3 bases from V and 2 bases from J, with 7 bases between. The CDR3 extends over 13 amino acids. The germline CDR1 and CDR2 sequences are MNHEY and SVGAGI. The CDR3 loop is CASSYRENYGYTF. The CDR3 DNA reads as TGTGCCAGCAGTTATCGGGAGAACTATGGCTACACCTTC.

V is TRBV27 and J is TRBJ1-2, with D hard to call. This CDR3 comprises 17 residues. Per the germline V gene, CDR1 is MNHEY and CDR2 is SMNVEV (reference sequence). Trimming shortened V by 2 bases and J by 1 base, and 17 bases separated the two germline ends. This CDR3 is CASSLNGVPDLNYGYTF. The DNA of the CDR3 is TGTGCCAGCAGTTTAAATGGGGTCCCCGACCTTAACTATGGCTACACCTTC.

This sequence joins TRBV4-3 and TRBJ1-1; D is ambiguous. Trimming removed 2 bases from V and 2 bases from J, with 9 bases in between. There are 14 residues in the CDR3. The germline V gene encodes CDR1 LGHNA and CDR2 YSLEER. The CDR3 loop is CASSQSTENTEAFF. The CDR3, as DNA: TGCGCCAGCAGCCAATCGACGGAAAACACTGAAGCTTTCTTT.

The genes are TRBV29-1 and TRBJ1-5; perhaps TRBD1 as D (5 bases). With 6 bases removed from V and 3 bases from J, the gap between germline ends came to 18 bases. The CDR3 loop spans 15 amino acids. Germline V gene data show CDR1 as SQVTM and CDR2 as ANQGSEA. The CDR3 region has the DNA TGCAGCGTATCCGGAGGGGCCGGAGTCAATCAGCCCCAGCATTTT. It translates to CSVSGGAGVNQPQHF.

V and J are TRBV5-1 and TRBJ2-5, with D possibly matching TRBD2 (6 bases). Germline lookup yields CDR1 SGHRS and CDR2 YFSETQ. Trimming removed 4 bases from V and 1 base from J, with 8 bases in between. The CDR3 totals 13 residues. In DNA, the CDR3 is TGCGCCAGCAGCCGGGGGACCCAAGAGACCCAGTACTTC. As protein: CASSRGTQETQYF. Drawing the rest from reference TRBV5-1 and TRBJ2-5, the complete variable domain is KAGVTQTPRYLIKTRGQQVTLSCSPISGHRSVSWYQQTPGQGLQFLFEYFSETQRNKGNFPGRFSGRQFSNSRSEMNVSTLELGDSALYLCASSRGTQETQYFGPGTRLLVL.

Concerning this clone: The junction differs from germline at one of its ends, possibly a read error. The chain uses TRBV10-1 and TRBJ2-7, with a possible D match to TRBD2 (5 bases). The germline V gene encodes CDR1 WNHNN and CDR2 SYGVQD (reference sequence). The CDR3 spans 14 residues. CDR3 sequence: CATSKSGVPYEQYF. The CDR3 DNA follows: TGCGCCACCAGTAAAAGCGGAGTTCCCTACGAGCAGTACTTC.

This clone was seen once. The chain combines TRBV27 with TRBJ2-7, with D unresolved. The length of the CDR3 is 12 residues. Germline CDR1 reads MNHEY; CDR2 reads SMNVEV (reference sequence). Trimming took off 5 bases at V and 0 bases at J, with 5 bases between the two ends. CDR3 amino acids: CASSPGSYEQYF. In DNA form, the CDR3 reads TGTGCCAGCAGTCCCGGCTCCTACGAGCAGTACTTC.

This clone has just one count. The rearrangement joins TRBV29-1 to TRBJ1-1; D perhaps matches TRBD1 (5 bases). Germline loops: CDR1 SQVTM, CDR2 ANQGSEA. V lost 3 bases and J 10 bases, leaving 12 bases between the germline ends. The CDR3 is 11 residues long. The DNA of the CDR3 is TGCAGCGTTGACGGGGTTGGGGGAGCTTTCTTT. Its protein is CSVDGVGGAFF. The full variable domain, completed using reference TRBV29-1 and TRBJ1-1, is SAVISQKPSRDICQRGTSLTIQCQVDSQVTMMFWYRQQPGQSLTLIATANQGSEATYESGFVIDKFPISRPNLTFSTLTVSNMSPEDSSIYLCSVDGVGGAFFGQGTRLTVV.

V gene TRBV2 combines with J gene TRBJ2-3; TRBD2 matches 7 bases. V was clipped by 9 bases and J by 1 base; unmatched bases: 4. Germline loops: CDR1 SNHLY, CDR2 FYNNEI. The CDR3 spans 13 residues. The CDR3 DNA reads as TGTGCCAGACTAGCGTCCGGCACAGATACGCAGTATTTT. Amino acids: CARLASGTDTQYF.